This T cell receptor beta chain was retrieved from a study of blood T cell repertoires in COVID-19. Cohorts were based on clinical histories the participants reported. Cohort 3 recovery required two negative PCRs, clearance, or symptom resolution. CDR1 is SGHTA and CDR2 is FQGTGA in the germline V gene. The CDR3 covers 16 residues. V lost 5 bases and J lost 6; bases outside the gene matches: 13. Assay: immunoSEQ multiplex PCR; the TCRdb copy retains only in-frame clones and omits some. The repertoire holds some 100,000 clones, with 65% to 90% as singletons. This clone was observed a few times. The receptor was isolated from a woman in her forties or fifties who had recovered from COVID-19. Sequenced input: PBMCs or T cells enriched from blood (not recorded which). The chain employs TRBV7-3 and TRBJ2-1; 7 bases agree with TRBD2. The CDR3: CASSELGGSPGNEQFF. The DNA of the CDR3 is TGTGCCAGCAGCGAACTGGGGGGGTCCCCGGGCAATGAGCAGTTCTTC. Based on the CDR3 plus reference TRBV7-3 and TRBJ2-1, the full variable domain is GAGVSQTPSNKVTEKGKYVELRCDPISGHTALYWYRQSLGQGPEFLIYFQGTGAADDSGLPNDRFFAVRPEGSVSTLKIQRTERGDSAVYLCASSELGGSPGNEQFFGPGTRLTVL.